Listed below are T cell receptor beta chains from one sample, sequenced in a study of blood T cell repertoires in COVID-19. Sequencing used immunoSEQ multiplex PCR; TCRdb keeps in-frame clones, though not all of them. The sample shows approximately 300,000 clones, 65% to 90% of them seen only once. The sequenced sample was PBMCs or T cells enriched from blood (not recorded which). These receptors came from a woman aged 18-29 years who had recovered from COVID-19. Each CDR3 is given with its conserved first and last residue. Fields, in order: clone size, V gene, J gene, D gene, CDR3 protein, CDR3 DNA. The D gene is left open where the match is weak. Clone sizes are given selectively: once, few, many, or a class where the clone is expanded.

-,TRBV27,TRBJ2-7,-,CASSWAGPSYEQYF,TGTGCCAGCAGTTGGGCGGGGCCTTCCTACGAGCAGTACTTC
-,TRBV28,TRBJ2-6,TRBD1,CASSPQGAGANVLTF,TGTGCCAGCAGCCCACAGGGGGCTGGGGCCAACGTCCTGACTTTC
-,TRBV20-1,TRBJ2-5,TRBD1,CSASGTGLQETQYF,TGCAGTGCTAGTGGGACAGGGCTACAGGAGACCCAGTACTTC
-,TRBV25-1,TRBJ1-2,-,CASTKEGNYGYTF,TGTGCCAGCACAAAGGAGGGGAACTATGGCTACACCTTC
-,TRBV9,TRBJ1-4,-,CASSAGHEKLFF,TGTGCCAGCAGCGCCGGACACGAAAAACTGTTTTTT
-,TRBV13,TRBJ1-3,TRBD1,CASSIDQGAPLYF,TGTGCCAGCAGCATCGACCAGGGGGCACCTCTATATTTT
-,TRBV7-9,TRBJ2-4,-,CASSSQREAKNIQYF,TGTGCCAGCAGCTCCCAGCGTGAAGCCAAAAACATTCAGTACTTC
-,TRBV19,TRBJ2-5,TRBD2,CASSKTSGLGGETQYF,TGTGCCAGTAGCAAGACTAGCGGGCTCGGGGGAGAGACCCAGTACTTC
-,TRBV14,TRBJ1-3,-,CASSPRSGNTIYF,TGTGCCAGCAGCCCTCGCTCTGGAAACACCATATATTTT
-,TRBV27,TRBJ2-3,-,CASIRLEALQTDTQYF,TGTGCCAGCATCAGACTGGAAGCTTTGCAGACAGATACGCAGTATTTT
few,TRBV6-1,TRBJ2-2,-,CASSEAGTLSGELFF,TGTGCCAGCAGTGAAGCTGGGACACTATCCGGGGAGCTGTTTTTT
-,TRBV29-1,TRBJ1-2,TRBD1,CSVEDTRTGRNYGYTF,TGCAGCGTTGAAGATACCCGGACAGGGAGGAACTATGGCTACACCTTC
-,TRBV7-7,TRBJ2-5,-,CASSTGLGGETQYF,TGTGCTAGCAGCACGGGCCTCGGGGGTGAGACCCAGTACTTC
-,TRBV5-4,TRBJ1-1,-,CASSPREILSTEAFF,TGTGCCAGCAGTCCCCGGGAAATCTTATCCACTGAAGCTTTCTTT
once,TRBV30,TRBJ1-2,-,CAWGGPSNYGYTF,TGTGCCTGGGGGGGGCCCTCTAACTATGGCTACACCTTC
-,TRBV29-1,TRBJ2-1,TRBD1,CSANPGTAYNEQFF,TGCAGCGCCAACCCAGGGACAGCCTACAATGAGCAGTTCTTC
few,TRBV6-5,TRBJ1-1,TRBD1,CASSPRTGGLAAFF,TGTGCCAGCAGTCCTAGGACAGGGGGCCTCGCAGCTTTCTTT
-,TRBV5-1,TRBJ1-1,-,CASRAGYRTRNTEAFF,TGCGCCAGCAGGGCAGGGTACCGGACCCGGAACACTGAAGCTTTCTTT
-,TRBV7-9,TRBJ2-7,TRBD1,CASSSRRGQDYYEQYF,TGTGCCAGCAGCTCCCGAAGGGGACAGGACTATTACGAGCAGTACTTC
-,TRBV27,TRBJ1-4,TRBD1,CASGLRATGRNEKLFF,TGTGCCAGCGGATTGAGAGCGACAGGGCGGAATGAAAAACTGTTTTTT
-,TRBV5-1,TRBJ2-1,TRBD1,CASTEGQGYNEQFF,TGCGCCAGCACCGAGGGACAGGGGTACAATGAGCAGTTCTTC
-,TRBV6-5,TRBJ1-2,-,CASSYTGSNADYGYTF,TGTGCCAGCAGTTACACAGGGTCTAATGCGGACTATGGCTACACCTTC
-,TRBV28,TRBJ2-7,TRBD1,CASSPSGTGPYEQYF,TGTGCCAGCAGTCCATCCGGGACAGGGCCCTACGAGCAGTACTTC
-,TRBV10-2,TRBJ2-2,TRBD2,CASGLAGYTGELFF,TGCGCCAGCGGACTAGCGGGATATACCGGGGAGCTGTTTTTT
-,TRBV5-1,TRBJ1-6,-,CASSLQGENSPLHF,TGCGCCAGCAGCCTACAGGGTGAAAACTCACCCCTCCACTTT
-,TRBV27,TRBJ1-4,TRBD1,CASRPQGAPDNEKLFF,TGTGCCAGCAGACCGCAGGGGGCGCCTGATAATGAAAAACTGTTTTTT
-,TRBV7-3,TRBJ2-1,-,CASSFSTLGSYNEQFF,TGTGCCAGCAGCTTTTCCACCCTAGGCTCTTACAATGAGCAGTTCTTC
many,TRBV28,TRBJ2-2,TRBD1,CASSLEEMYRGTGELFF,TGTGCCAGCAGTTTAGAGGAAATGTACAGGGGCACCGGGGAGCTGTTTTTT
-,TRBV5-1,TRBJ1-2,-,CASSLVGQGTGGYTF,TGCGCCAGCAGCTTGGTGGGCCAGGGGACGGGAGGCTACACCTTC
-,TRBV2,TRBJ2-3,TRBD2,CASTPVPPGTSGTDTQYF,TGTGCCAGCACTCCTGTACCCCCCGGGACTAGCGGGACAGATACGCAGTATTTT
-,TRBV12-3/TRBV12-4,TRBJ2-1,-,CASSFPRAEQFF,TGTGCCAGCAGTTTTCCCAGGGCTGAGCAGTTCTTC
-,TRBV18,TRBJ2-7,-,CASSPPVRSYEQYF,TGTGCCAGCTCACCACCGGTCAGATCCTACGAGCAGTACTTC
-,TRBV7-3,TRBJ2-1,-,CASSRLSFDEQFF,TGTGCCAGCAGTAGATTATCGTTTGATGAGCAGTTCTTC
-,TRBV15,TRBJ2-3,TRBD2,CATSRETTSSRDTQYF,TGTGCCACCAGCAGAGAAACGACTAGCAGTCGGGATACGCAGTATTTT
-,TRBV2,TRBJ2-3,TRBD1,CAGTRDRGTDTQYF,TGTGCCGGGACCCGGGACAGGGGCACAGATACGCAGTATTTT
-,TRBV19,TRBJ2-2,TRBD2,CASSPSGLNTGELFF,TGTGCCAGTAGCCCTAGCGGACTGAACACCGGGGAGCTGTTTTTT
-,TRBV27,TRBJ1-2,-,CASSFASMYGYTF,TGTGCCAGCAGTTTTGCCTCTATGTATGGCTACACCTTC
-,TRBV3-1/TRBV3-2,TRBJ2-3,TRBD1,CASSQYQGVSTDTQYF,TGTGCCAGCAGCCAATATCAGGGGGTAAGCACAGATACGCAGTATTTT
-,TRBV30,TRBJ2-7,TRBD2,CAWSSGLAGGSYEQYF,TGTGCCTGGAGCTCGGGACTAGCGGGGGGAAGCTACGAGCAGTACTTC
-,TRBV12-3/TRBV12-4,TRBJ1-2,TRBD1,CASSWDSRVGYTF,TGTGCCAGCAGTTGGGACAGTCGGGTAGGCTACACCTTC
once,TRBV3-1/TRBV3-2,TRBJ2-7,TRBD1,CASSQGDRTGYYEQYF,TGTGCCAGCAGCCAAGGAGACCGGACAGGTTACTACGAGCAGTACTTC
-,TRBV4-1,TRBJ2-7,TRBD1,CASSQGQGTLYEQYF,TGCGCCAGCAGCCAAGGACAGGGGACCTTATACGAGCAGTACTTC
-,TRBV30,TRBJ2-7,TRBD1,CAWSVTGGGNEQYF,TGTGCCTGGAGTGTAACAGGGGGCGGGAACGAGCAGTACTTC
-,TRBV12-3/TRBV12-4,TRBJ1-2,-,CASSLSENYGYTF,TGTGCCAGCAGTTTATCGGAGAACTATGGCTACACCTTC
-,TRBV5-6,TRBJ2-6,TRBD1,CASSAGQGVSGANVLTF,TGTGCCAGCAGCGCCGGACAGGGGGTCTCTGGGGCCAACGTCCTGACTTTC